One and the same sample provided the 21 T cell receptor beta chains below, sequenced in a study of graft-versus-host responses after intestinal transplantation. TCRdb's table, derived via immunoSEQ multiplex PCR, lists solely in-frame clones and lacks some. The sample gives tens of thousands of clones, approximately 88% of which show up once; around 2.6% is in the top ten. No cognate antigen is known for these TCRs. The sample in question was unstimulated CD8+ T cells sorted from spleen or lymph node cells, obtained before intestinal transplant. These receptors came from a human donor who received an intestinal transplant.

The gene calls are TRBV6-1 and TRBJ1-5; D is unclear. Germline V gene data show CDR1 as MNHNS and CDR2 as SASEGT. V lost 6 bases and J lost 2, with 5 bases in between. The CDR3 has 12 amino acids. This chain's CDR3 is CASRSGNQPQHF. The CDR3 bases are TGTGCCAGCAGATCTGGCAATCAGCCCCAGCATTTT.

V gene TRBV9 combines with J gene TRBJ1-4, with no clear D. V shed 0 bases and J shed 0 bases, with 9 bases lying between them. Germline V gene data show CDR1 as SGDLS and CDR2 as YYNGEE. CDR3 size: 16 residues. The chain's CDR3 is CASSVGHGSTNEKLFF. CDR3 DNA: TGTGCCAGCAGCGTAGGGCACGGGTCAACTAATGAAAAACTGTTTTTT. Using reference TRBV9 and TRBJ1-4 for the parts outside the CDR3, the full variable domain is DSGVTQTPKHLITATGQRVTLRCSPRSGDLSVYWYQQSLDQGLQFLIQYYNGEERAKGNILERFSAQQFPDLHSELNLSSLELGDSALYFCASSVGHGSTNEKLFFGSGTQLSVL.

This CDR3 reads CASSPRTSGNTDTQYF. In nucleotides, the CDR3 is TGTGCCAGCAGCCCCCGGACTAGCGGGAACACAGATACGCAGTATTTT. The chain combines TRBV9 with TRBJ2-3; the match to TRBD2 covers 12 bases. The CDR3 extends over 16 amino acids. The trim removed 4 bases at V and 2 bases at J, leaving 5 bases unmatched. Germline CDR1 and CDR2: SGDLS and YYNGEE.

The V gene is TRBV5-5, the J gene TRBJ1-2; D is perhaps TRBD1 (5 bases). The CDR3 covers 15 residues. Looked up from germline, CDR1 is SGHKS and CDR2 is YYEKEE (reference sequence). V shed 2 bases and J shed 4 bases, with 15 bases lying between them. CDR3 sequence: CASSFSNQGFYGYTF. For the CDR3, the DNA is TGTGCCAGCAGCTTTAGCAATCAGGGATTCTATGGCTACACCTTC.

The CDR3 coding sequence is TGTGCCAGCAGCCTCGACAGGGGGCTCGGAAACACCATATATTTT. It yields the protein CASSLDRGLGNTIYF. The chain recombines TRBV28 with TRBJ1-3; 10 nucleotides align to TRBD1. J lost 4 bases, V lost 6 bases, and 6 bases had no gene match. Per the germline V gene, CDR1 is MDHEN and CDR2 is SYDVKM. The CDR3 has 15 amino acids.

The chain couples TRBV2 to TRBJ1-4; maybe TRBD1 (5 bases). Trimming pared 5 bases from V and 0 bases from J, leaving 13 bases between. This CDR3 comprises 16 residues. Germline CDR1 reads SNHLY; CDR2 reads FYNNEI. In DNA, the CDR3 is TGTGCCAGCAGTAGAAAGGGGAGGACAACTAATGAAAAACTGTTTTTT. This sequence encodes CASSRKGRTTNEKLFF.

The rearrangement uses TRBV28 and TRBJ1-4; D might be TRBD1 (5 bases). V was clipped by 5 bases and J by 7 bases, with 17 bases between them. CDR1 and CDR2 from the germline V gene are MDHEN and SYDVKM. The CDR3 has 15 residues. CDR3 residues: CASSVVRQGGEKLFF. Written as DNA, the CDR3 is TGTGCCAGCAGTGTCGTAAGGCAGGGAGGTGAAAAACTGTTTTTT.

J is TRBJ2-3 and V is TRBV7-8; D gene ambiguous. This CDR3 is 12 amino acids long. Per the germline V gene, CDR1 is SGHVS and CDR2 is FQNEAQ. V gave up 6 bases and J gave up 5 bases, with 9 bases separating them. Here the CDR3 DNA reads TGTGCCAGCAGGAGGTTCAAAGATACGCAGTATTTT. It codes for CASRRFKDTQYF.

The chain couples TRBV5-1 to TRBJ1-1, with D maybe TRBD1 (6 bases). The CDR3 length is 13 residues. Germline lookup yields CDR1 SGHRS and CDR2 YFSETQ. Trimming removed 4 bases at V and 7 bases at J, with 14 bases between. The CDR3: CASSVRGGGEAFF. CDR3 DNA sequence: TGCGCCAGCAGCGTAAGGGGGGGTGGTGAAGCTTTCTTT. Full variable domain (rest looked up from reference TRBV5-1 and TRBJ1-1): KAGVTQTPRYLIKTRGQQVTLSCSPISGHRSVSWYQQTPGQGLQFLFEYFSETQRNKGNFPGRFSGRQFSNSRSEMNVSTLELGDSALYLCASSVRGGGEAFFGQGTRLTVV.

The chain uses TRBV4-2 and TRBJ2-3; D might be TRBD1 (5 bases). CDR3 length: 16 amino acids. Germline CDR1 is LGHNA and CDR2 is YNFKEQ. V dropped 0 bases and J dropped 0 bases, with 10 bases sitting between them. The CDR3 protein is CASSQDPAGSTDTQYF. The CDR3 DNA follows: TGTGCCAGCAGCCAAGATCCCGCAGGGAGCACAGATACGCAGTATTTT.

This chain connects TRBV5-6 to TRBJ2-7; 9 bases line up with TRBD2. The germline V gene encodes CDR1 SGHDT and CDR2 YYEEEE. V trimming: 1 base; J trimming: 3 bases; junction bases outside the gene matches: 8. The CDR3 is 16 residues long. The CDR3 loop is CASSLWSSGNLYEQYF. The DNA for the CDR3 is TGTGCCAGCAGCTTGTGGTCTAGCGGGAATCTCTACGAGCAGTACTTC.

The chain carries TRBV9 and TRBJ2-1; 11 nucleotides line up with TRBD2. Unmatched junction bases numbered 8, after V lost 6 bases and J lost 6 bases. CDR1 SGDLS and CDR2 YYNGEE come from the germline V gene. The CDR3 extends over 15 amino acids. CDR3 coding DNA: TGTGCCAGCACCGCGACTAGCGGGACCTCCAATGAGCAGTTCTTC. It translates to CASTATSGTSNEQFF.

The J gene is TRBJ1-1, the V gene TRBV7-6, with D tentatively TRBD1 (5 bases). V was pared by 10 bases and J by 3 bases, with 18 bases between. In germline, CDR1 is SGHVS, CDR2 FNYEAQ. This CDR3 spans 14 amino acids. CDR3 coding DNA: TGTGCCACTACCCGGGGGTGGAGGGACACTGAAGCTTTCTTT. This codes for CATTRGWRDTEAFF.

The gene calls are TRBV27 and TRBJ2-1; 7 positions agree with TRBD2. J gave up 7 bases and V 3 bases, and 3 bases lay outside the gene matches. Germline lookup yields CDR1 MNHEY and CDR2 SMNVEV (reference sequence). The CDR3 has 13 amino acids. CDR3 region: CASSFGGGNEQFF. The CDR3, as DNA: TGTGCCAGCAGTTTTGGGGGGGGGAATGAGCAGTTCTTC.

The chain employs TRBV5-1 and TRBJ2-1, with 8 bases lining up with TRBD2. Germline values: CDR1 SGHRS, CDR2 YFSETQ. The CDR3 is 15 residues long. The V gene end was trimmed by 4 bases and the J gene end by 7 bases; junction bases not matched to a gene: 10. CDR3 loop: CASSAGGRGKNEQFF. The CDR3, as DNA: TGCGCCAGCAGCGCGGGAGGCAGGGGAAAGAATGAGCAGTTCTTC. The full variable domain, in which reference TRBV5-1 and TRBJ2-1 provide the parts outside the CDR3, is KAGVTQTPRYLIKTRGQQVTLSCSPISGHRSVSWYQQTPGQGLQFLFEYFSETQRNKGNFPGRFSGRQFSNSRSEMNVSTLELGDSALYLCASSAGGRGKNEQFFGPGTRLTVL.

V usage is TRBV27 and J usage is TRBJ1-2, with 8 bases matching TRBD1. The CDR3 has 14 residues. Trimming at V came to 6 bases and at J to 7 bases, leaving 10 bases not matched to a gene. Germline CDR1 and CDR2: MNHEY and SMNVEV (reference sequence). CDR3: CASRRHRDRSGYTF. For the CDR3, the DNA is TGTGCCAGCAGGCGACACCGGGACAGGTCTGGCTACACCTTC.

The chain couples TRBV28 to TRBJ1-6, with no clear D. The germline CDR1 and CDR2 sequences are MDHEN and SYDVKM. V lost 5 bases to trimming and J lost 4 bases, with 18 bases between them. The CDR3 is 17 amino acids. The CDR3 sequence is CASSPPVEGWYNSPLHF. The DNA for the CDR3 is TGTGCCAGCAGTCCACCCGTGGAGGGTTGGTATAATTCACCCCTCCACTTT.

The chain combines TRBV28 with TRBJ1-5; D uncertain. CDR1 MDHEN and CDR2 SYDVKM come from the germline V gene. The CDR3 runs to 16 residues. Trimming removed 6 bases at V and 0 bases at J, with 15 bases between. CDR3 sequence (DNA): TGTGCCAGCAGCCCTGAGACCGACTATAGCAATCAGCCCCAGCATTTT. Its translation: CASSPETDYSNQPQHF.

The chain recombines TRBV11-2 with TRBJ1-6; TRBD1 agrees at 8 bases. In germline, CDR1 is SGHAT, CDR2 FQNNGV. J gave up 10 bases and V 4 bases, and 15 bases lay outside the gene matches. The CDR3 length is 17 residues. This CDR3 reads CASSYRDRPRLGSPLHF. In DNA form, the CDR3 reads TGTGCCAGCAGCTACCGGGACAGGCCTCGTTTAGGGTCACCCCTCCACTTT.

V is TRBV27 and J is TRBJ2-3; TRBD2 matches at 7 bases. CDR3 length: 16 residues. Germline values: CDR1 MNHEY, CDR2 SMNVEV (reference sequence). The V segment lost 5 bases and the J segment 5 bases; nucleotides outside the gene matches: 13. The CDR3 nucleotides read TGTGCCAGCAGTCCCCAGGCGGGGGTCGTTGGAGATACGCAGTATTTT. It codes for CASSPQAGVVGDTQYF.

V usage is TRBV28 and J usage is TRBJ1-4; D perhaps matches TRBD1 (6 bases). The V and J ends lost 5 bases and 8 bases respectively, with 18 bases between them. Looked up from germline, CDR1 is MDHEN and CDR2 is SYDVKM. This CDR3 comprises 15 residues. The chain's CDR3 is CASSNRTVALEKLFF. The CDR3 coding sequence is TGTGCCAGCAGTAATCGGACAGTGGCCTTGGAAAAACTGTTTTTT.